Listed below are T cell receptor beta chains from one sample, sequenced in a study of OX40 agonist ivuxolimab in advanced cancers. The repertoire was sequenced with immunoSEQ multiplex PCR; TCRdb's copy has only in-frame clones and lacks some. The data hold around 15,000 clones, with 75% to 90% observed a single time. Sequencing was performed on CD4+ or CD8+ T cells sorted from blood, taken in a trial of the OX40 agonist ivuxolimab. These TCRs come from an adult with an advanced solid tumor such as melanoma, head and neck, liver or kidney cancer. Each CDR3 is given with its conserved first and last residue. The D gene is left open where the match is weak. Some rows have no size entry. The others give once, few or many, or a class for an expanded clone.

TRBV19	TRBJ2-7	.	TRBD2	TGTGCCAGTAGTTCCAGGACTAGCGGGAGTTACGAGCAGTACTTC	CASSSRTSGSYEQYF
TRBV4-2	TRBJ2-3	once	.	TGTGCCAGCAGCCAAGATGGGAGCAGAGATACGCAGTATTTT	CASSQDGSRDTQYF
TRBV29-1	TRBJ2-7	.	TRBD1	TGCAGCGGGGGACAGGATACTTACGAGCAGTACTTC	CSGGQDTYEQYF
TRBV29-1	TRBJ1-2	.	.	TGCAGCTCCATAACGAGTGATTCTAACTATGGCTACACCTTC	CSSITSDSNYGYTF
TRBV10-3	TRBJ2-7	.	.	TGTGCCATCAGTGTACGGGAGTGGGACGAGCAGTACTTC	CAISVREWDEQYF
TRBV5-1	TRBJ2-7	.	.	TGCGCCAGCAGCTTGATTACAGGGAGCTACGAGCAGTACTTC	CASSLITGSYEQYF
TRBV10-3	TRBJ1-2	.	TRBD1	TGTGCCATCAGACAGGGGGCCGGGGGCTACACCTTC	CAIRQGAGGYTF
TRBV2	TRBJ2-1	.	.	TGTGCCAGCAGTCCTGTCCGAGGTGAGCAGTTCTTC	CASSPVRGEQFF
TRBV19	TRBJ2-6	.	TRBD1	TGTGCCAGTAGTGTTCCGGGACAGGGGGCTGGGGCCAACGTCCTGACTTTC	CASSVPGQGAGANVLTF
TRBV28	TRBJ1-1	once	.	TGTGCCAGCAGTTCTTCTGGACCCCCACAACGAGCTTTCTTT	CASSSSGPPQRAFF
TRBV10-3	TRBJ2-3	.	TRBD2	TGTGCCATCGGAACGCGGGAGACACCAGATACGCAGTATTTT	CAIGTRETPDTQYF
TRBV9	TRBJ2-2	.	TRBD1	TGTGCCAGCAGCGTAGCAGCCGGACAGGGGTCCGGGGAGCTGTTTTTT	CASSVAAGQGSGELFF
TRBV11-2	TRBJ2-7	.	.	TGTGCCAGCAGCTGGGGCAGAAACTACGAGCAGTACTTC	CASSWGRNYEQYF
TRBV10-3	TRBJ2-2	.	.	TGTGCCACCAGCCCTCGACAGATTGACGGGGAGCTGTTTTTT	CATSPRQIDGELFF
TRBV2	TRBJ1-5	.	.	TGTGCCAGCAGTGAATATTCATATAGCAATCAGCCCCAGCATTTT	CASSEYSYSNQPQHF
TRBV5-1	TRBJ2-7	.	.	TGCGCCAGCAGTAGGAGCGAGCAGTACTTC	CASSRSEQYF
TRBV7-9	TRBJ2-7	.	.	TGTGCCAGCAGCTTAAGTGGAGGCTACGAGCAGTACTTC	CASSLSGGYEQYF
TRBV10-3	TRBJ2-7	.	.	TGTGCCATCAGTGAGCTAACTCGGCGGGCTGCTGGCAAGCAGTACTTC	CAISELTRRAAGKQYF
TRBV29-1	TRBJ2-7	.	TRBD2	TGCAGCGTTGACGGGGGGGGCTACGAGCAGTACTTC	CSVDGGGYEQYF
TRBV2	TRBJ1-1	.	.	TGTGCCAGCAGAGTGGACGGGAACACTGAAGCTTTCTTT	CASRVDGNTEAFF
TRBV19	TRBJ1-4	once	TRBD1	TGTGCCAGTAGTCTAAGGACAGGGAGGAATGAAAAACTGTTTTTT	CASSLRTGRNEKLFF
TRBV10-3	TRBJ1-1	.	TRBD1	TGTGCCATCAGTGAGTCTTGGGACAGGGCCGATGAAGCTTTCTTT	CAISESWDRADEAFF
TRBV4-2	TRBJ2-7	.	.	TGTGCCAGCAGCCGAGATAGCGGTACCTACGAGCAGTACTTC	CASSRDSGTYEQYF
TRBV30	TRBJ1-2	.	TRBD1	TGTGCCCGGCATCTAGGGGGCGACTATGGCTACACCTTC	CARHLGGDYGYTF
TRBV5-1	TRBJ2-7	.	.	TGCGCCAGCAGCTTGGGGGACCCAGGAGGCGAGCAGTACTTC	CASSLGDPGGEQYF
TRBV7-7	TRBJ1-1	.	TRBD1	TGTGCCAGCAGCCCAAACAGGGGCGACACTGAAGCTTTCTTT	CASSPNRGDTEAFF
TRBV6-5	TRBJ2-5	.	TRBD1	TGTGCCAGCAGTTACGGACAGGGACGAGCTTCGACCCAGTACTTC	CASSYGQGRASTQYF
TRBV7-9	TRBJ2-1	few	.	TGTGCCGGGGGCCGGGGTTCCGCCAATGAGCAGTTCTTC	CAGGRGSANEQFF
TRBV29-1	TRBJ1-3	few	.	TGCAGCGTTACTAGCCTCCTCTCTGGAAACACCATATATTTT	CSVTSLLSGNTIYF
TRBV4-1	TRBJ1-4	.	.	TGCGCCAGCAGCCAAGTTTCGGGTAATGAAAAACTGTTTTTT	CASSQVSGNEKLFF
TRBV9	TRBJ1-1	.	.	TGTGCCAGCAGCGTAGTTGTCCAGGCCGCTGAAGCTTTCTTT	CASSVVVQAAEAFF
TRBV5-6	TRBJ1-2	.	.	TGTGCCAGCAGCTTGGAGGGCGGGGGGCCCTATGGCTACACCTTC	CASSLEGGGPYGYTF
TRBV27	TRBJ1-1	.	.	TGTGCCAGCAGTTTAGTCGGGGGGCGGACTGAAGCTTTCTTT	CASSLVGGRTEAFF
TRBV7-2	TRBJ2-5	.	.	TGTGCCAGCAGCTCCGGCAATAGCGGCGGGACCCAGTACTTC	CASSSGNSGGTQYF
TRBV7-9	TRBJ2-1	.	TRBD1	TGTGCCAGCAGCTTTTTTCCGGGACAGGGTCGGGATGAGCAGTTCTTC	CASSFFPGQGRDEQFF
TRBV7-9	TRBJ2-1	.	TRBD2	TGTGCCAGCAATCGCGGGAGCTCCTACAATGAGCAGTTCTTC	CASNRGSSYNEQFF
TRBV28	TRBJ1-5	few	.	TGTGCCAGCAGTCTCCCAGCCAGCAATCAGCCCCAGCATTTT	CASSLPASNQPQHF
TRBV2	TRBJ1-5	.	.	TGTGCCAGCAGTGAAGCAGGGAGTGGCAATCAGCCCCAGCATTTT	CASSEAGSGNQPQHF
TRBV18	TRBJ1-5	.	.	TGTGCCAGCTCACCAGAGGACATTAATCAGCCCCAGCATTTT	CASSPEDINQPQHF
TRBV7-9	TRBJ2-6	.	.	TGTGCCAGCAGCTTAGTTCCCTCTGGGGCCAACGTCCTGACTTTC	CASSLVPSGANVLTF
TRBV28	TRBJ2-5	.	.	TGTGCCAGCAGTTTGACCTCACAAGAGACCCAGTACTTC	CASSLTSQETQYF
TRBV15	TRBJ1-1	.	.	TGTGCCACCAGCAGAGATACTGGGTTAGCTTTCTTT	CATSRDTGLAFF
TRBV7-2	TRBJ1-2	.	.	TGTGCCAGCCTAAAAGGGAGGGAGTATGGCTACACCTTC	CASLKGREYGYTF
TRBV5-1	TRBJ1-2	.	TRBD1	TGCGCCAGCAGCTCCCTACAGGGGGAGGTTGGCTACACCTTC	CASSSLQGEVGYTF
TRBV6-6	TRBJ1-3	once	.	TGTGCCAGCAGCATCAGGGCTGGAAACACCATATATTTT	CASSIRAGNTIYF